Reported below is one T cell receptor (beta chain). Its recognized antigen is unknown. The input lacks base qualities; no much larger clone sits a single base away. Collaborating institutions collected whole blood in K2EDTA tubes following their own protocols. For TCRbeta analysis, collaborators shipped samples in one of three forms: frozen whole blood, isolated PBMCs, or DNA extracted from either of those sample types. TCRbeta CDR3 regions were amplified from genomic DNA using the immunoSEQ Assay, a bias-controlled multiplex PCR. In the paper's pipeline: The number of nucleated cells in each sample was estimated from the amplification of reference gene primers within the assay. To quantify the absolute abundance of each unique TCRbeta CDR3 rearrangement, sequence reads were collapsed and filtered. Productive Simpson clonality was computed per sample as the square root of Simpson's diversity index over productive rearrangements. Sourced from immuneACCESS, this table was stored by TCRdb with only in-frame sequences that have V and J called. A share of the clones is absent; for the studies checked, an unresolved V gene accounts for under half, and the remainder has no known explanation. The V and J calls and clone size are taken from that table; D and trimming were inferred from the DNA. The sample profile shows 150,000 or so clones; 74% of them were found once. The ten largest clones add up to 3% of the sample.

From its cysteine to its phenylalanine, the CDR3 spans 14 amino acids. Of all the DNA, just the CDR3 is kept, 42 bases in frame from base 1. V loses 5 bases, J loses 2 bases, and the germline ends lie 11 bases apart. Taken from the germline V gene, the CDR1 and CDR2 loops are SGHTA and FQGNSA. The record originates from a study of blood T cell repertoires in COVID-19 (dated by TCRdb to 2020 to 2022). About the investigation overall: The collaborator samples originated in the United States, Italy and Spain and spanned the acute and convalescent phases of COVID-19. Where HLA class I and class II types were available, the types were taken from metadata supplied by the sample provider, not from assay-based typing. Subjects who had been exposed to COVID-19, were actively infected with it, or had recovered from it provided the deeply sampled blood TCRbeta repertoires that made up the dataset. The samples were drawn from the first 160 participants of the ongoing ImmuneRACE study and from more than 1,000 subjects provided by 6 global collaborators. The material from the prospective study consisted of cDNA or gDNA derived from T cells, B-cell-depleted T cells, or PBMCs. The sample metadata nearly always contained a de-identified subject ID, COVID-19 status, age in years and sex. The repertoires were released in a freely available public database meant as a resource for research on the immune response to SARS-CoV-2.

What the study reported, not specific to this receptor: The quantity of clinical and demographic metadata differed by source and by participant and was supplied without curation.

Sequencing was done on a sample of peripheral blood. The TCR originated in an elderly woman with acute or convalescent COVID-19. Recombination linked TRBV7-2 to TRBJ2-3; TRBD2 might be the D gene, on 5 matching bases. The CDR3 has the sequence CASSLGLYTDTQYF. DNA sequence: TGTGCCAGCAGCCTTGGACTTTACACAGATACGCAGTATTTT.